A single sample is the source of the 27 T cell receptor beta chains below, sequenced in a study of shared clonotypes between healthy human individuals. Produced via immunoSEQ multiplex PCR; TCRdb's table is partial and in-frame only. The table includes hundreds of thousands of clones, just over 75% detected once. Sequenced input: PBMCs. These TCRs come from a woman aged 40 to 50 in good health. Some clones in this sample may be carry-over from other donors' samples.

This clone came up once. The CDR3 here is CASSQGPQETQYF. The CDR3 coding sequence is TGTGCCAGCAGCCAAGGGCCACAAGAGACCCAGTACTTC. The chain links TRBV14 to TRBJ2-5; D gene uncertain. Deletions cut 1 base from V and 2 bases from J, with 5 bases between. CDR3 size: 13 residues. The germline gives CDR1 SGHDN, CDR2 FVKESK.

The gene calls are TRBV2 and TRBJ2-1, with no clear D. V lost 6 bases, J lost 3 bases, and 12 bases lay in between. The germline V gene encodes CDR1 SNHLY and CDR2 FYNNEI. The CDR3 is 14 residues long. In DNA form, the CDR3 reads TGTGCCAGCAGGAAAAGTGGGGTCTACAATGAGCAGTTCTTC. Translated, it gives CASRKSGVYNEQFF.

The chain combines TRBV28 with TRBJ1-5; weak D call: TRBD1 (6 bases). The CDR3 consists of 14 residues. Germline loops: CDR1 MDHEN, CDR2 SYDVKM. Trimming removed 5 bases at V and 2 bases at J, with 10 bases between. CDR3 region: CASSLQGGNQPQHF. For the CDR3, the DNA is TGTGCCAGCAGTCTACAGGGAGGCAATCAGCCCCAGCATTTT. The whole variable domain, filled in from reference TRBV28 and TRBJ1-5, reads DVKVTQSSRYLVKRTGEKVFLECVQDMDHENMFWYRQDPGLGLRLIYFSYDVKMKEKGDIPEGYSVSREKKERFSLILESASTNQTSMYLCASSLQGGNQPQHFGDGTRLSIL.

The rearrangement uses TRBV2 and TRBJ2-7; 8 nucleotides agree with TRBD1. V shed 6 bases and J 1 base; nucleotides not matched to a gene: 8. The CDR3 is made up of 15 amino acids. Germline V gene sequence: CDR1 SNHLY, CDR2 FYNNEI. In DNA, the CDR3 is TGTGCCAGCAGGGCGGGACAGGCGACTTCCTACGAGCAGTACTTC. Its protein is CASRAGQATSYEQYF.

The chain carries TRBV19 and TRBJ2-7; TRBD2 agrees at 11 bases. This CDR3 region has 16 residues. CDR1 is LNHDA, CDR2 SQIVND, per germline (reference sequence). With V trimmed by 1 base and J by 5 bases, 7 bases remained unmatched. CDR3 bases: TGTGCCAGTAGTATAGTTAGCGGGAGGGCCAAGGACGAGCAGTACTTC. Translating gives CASSIVSGRAKDEQYF.

This clone was seen a handful of times. The rearrangement links TRBV6-1 to TRBJ2-1; D could derive from TRBD1 or TRBD2 (6 bases each). From germline, CDR1 is MNHNS and CDR2 SASEGT. This CDR3 has 16 amino acids. Trimming took off 2 bases at V and 1 base at J, with 12 bases between the two ends. The CDR3 region is CASSESGGGSYNEQFF. CDR3 sequence (DNA): TGTGCCAGCAGTGAAAGCGGAGGGGGTTCCTACAATGAGCAGTTCTTC.

CDR3 nucleotides: TGTGCCAGCAGCTTGGTGGGCAGAGTGTACACTGAAGCTTTCTTT. Translation gives CASSLVGRVYTEAFF. V and J are TRBV5-6 and TRBJ1-1; the D is unclear. The CDR3 loop spans 15 amino acids. Trimming shortened V by 0 bases and J by 3 bases, and 12 bases separated the two germline ends. Germline V gene sequence: CDR1 SGHDT, CDR2 YYEEEE.

The CDR3 region is CAIGLGSFYEQYF. In nucleotides, the CDR3 is TGTGCCATCGGCCTTGGGTCTTTCTACGAGCAGTACTTC. This chain joins TRBV6-4 and TRBJ2-7; D unclear. The CDR3 contains 13 residues. CDR1 is MRHNA, CDR2 SNTAGT, per germline. V lost 10 bases to trimming and J lost 3 bases, with 16 bases between them.

V and J are TRBV29-1 and TRBJ1-1, with D possibly TRBD1 on 5 matching bases. CDR1 and CDR2 from the germline V gene are SQVTM and ANQGSEA. V was shortened by 6 bases and J by 4 bases, with 18 bases between the two germline ends. This CDR3 region has 14 residues. CDR3 DNA sequence: TGCAGCGTCGCGCCCAGACAGAGTCGCACTGAAGCTTTCTTT. Amino acid sequence: CSVAPRQSRTEAFF.

This clone was detected only a few times. The V call is TRBV28, the J call TRBJ1-1, with TRBD1 matching 8 bases. The CDR3 runs to 15 residues. The germline CDR1 and CDR2 sequences are MDHEN and SYDVKM. J gave up 10 bases and V 9 bases, and 19 bases lay outside the gene matches. The CDR3 sequence: CASNGQGRYKRGAFF. CDR3 in DNA: TGTGCCAGTAATGGACAGGGAAGGTACAAGAGAGGAGCTTTCTTT.

This chain uses TRBV29-1 with TRBJ2-1; 10 positions match TRBD2. The CDR3 runs to 13 residues. V shed 6 bases, J shed 6 bases, and the junction held 5 bases outside the gene matches. Germline V gene lookup returns CDR1 SQVTM and CDR2 ANQGSEA. In nucleotides, the CDR3 is TGCAGCGTCAGCGGGAGGGCCCTCAATGAGCAGTTCTTC. Amino acids: CSVSGRALNEQFF.

This clone was detected ten times or more. J is TRBJ2-3 and V is TRBV11-2; D possibly corresponds to TRBD2 (5 bases). The CDR3 has 14 residues. V was shortened by 3 bases and J by 5 bases, with 12 bases between the two germline ends. Germline V lookup: CDR1 SGHAT, CDR2 FQNNGV. The CDR3 region has the DNA TGTGCCAGCAGCTTCTCAACGGCGGGAGATACGCAGTATTTT. Translating it yields CASSFSTAGDTQYF.

This chain joins TRBV7-8 and TRBJ1-3, with 11 bases identical to TRBD1. The CDR3 length is 17 residues. The V segment lost 2 bases and the J segment 4 bases; nucleotides outside the gene matches: 7. CDR1 is SGHVS, CDR2 FQNEAQ, per germline. The CDR3 region is CASSLYRTGGDGNTIYF. The CDR3 DNA is TGTGCCAGCAGCTTATACCGGACAGGGGGCGACGGAAACACCATATATTTT. The complete variable domain, with remaining parts taken from reference TRBV7-8 and TRBJ1-3, reads GAGVSQSPRYKVAKRGQDVALRCDPISGHVSLFWYQQALGQGPEFLTYFQNEAQLDKSGLPSDRFFAERPEGSVSTLKIQRTQQEDSAVYLCASSLYRTGGDGNTIYFGEGSWLTVV.

CDR3 amino acids: CASSFTSGTYNEQFF. CDR3 nucleotides: TGTGCCAGCAGCTTTACTAGCGGGACCTACAATGAGCAGTTCTTC. The gene calls are TRBV7-2 and TRBJ2-1; 10 nucleotides match TRBD2. V was clipped by 3 bases and J by 2 bases; unmatched bases: 1. This CDR3 has 15 residues. Germline V gene lookup returns CDR1 SGHTA and CDR2 FQGNSA.

The J gene is TRBJ2-3, the V gene TRBV7-2, with a possible D match to TRBD1 (5 bases). This CDR3 is 14 amino acids long. CDR1 SGHTA and CDR2 FQGNSA come from the germline V gene. V dropped 1 base and J dropped 0 bases, with 5 bases sitting between them. The CDR3 DNA reads as TGTGCCAGCAGCTTAGGACAGAGCACAGATACGCAGTATTTT. Protein: CASSLGQSTDTQYF. Full variable domain (remainder filled in from reference TRBV7-2 and TRBJ2-3): GAGVSQSPSNKVTEKGKDVELRCDPISGHTALYWYRQSLGQGLEFLIYFQGNSAPDKSGLPSDRFSAERTGGSVSTLTIQRTQQEDSAVYLCASSLGQSTDTQYFGPGTRLTVL.

The CDR3 protein is CASSYRGHPNTEAFF. DNA of the CDR3: TGTGCCAGCAGTTACCGGGGACATCCGAACACTGAAGCTTTCTTT. The chain is built from TRBV6-5 and TRBJ1-1; possibly TRBD1 for D (6 bases). CDR1 MNHEY and CDR2 SVGAGI come from the germline V gene. V lost 2 bases, J lost 1 base, and 11 bases lay in between. The length of the CDR3 is 15 residues.

The genes are TRBV5-1 and TRBJ2-2; 10 bases are a match to TRBD2. There are 15 residues in the CDR3. Germline CDR1 is SGHRS and CDR2 is YFSETQ. Losses at the gene ends were 4 bases for V and 9 bases for J; bases not matched to a gene: 9. In nucleotides, the CDR3 is TGCGCCAGCAGCCACGGACTAGCGGAGAGCAGGGAGCTGTTTTTT. Protein sequence: CASSHGLAESRELFF.

This chain connects TRBV9 to TRBJ2-1, with 10 bases aligning to TRBD2. Germline CDR1 is SGDLS and CDR2 is YYNGEE. The CDR3 is made up of 15 amino acids. The junction had 4 bases not matched to a gene; V was cut back by 3 bases and J by 4 bases. The CDR3 loop reads CASSAGTSVYNEQFF. For the CDR3, the DNA is TGTGCCAGCAGCGCCGGGACTAGCGTATACAATGAGCAGTTCTTC.

This chain connects TRBV19 to TRBJ2-7, with TRBD2 matching 11 bases. Germline lookup yields CDR1 LNHDA and CDR2 SQIVND (reference sequence). The V segment lost 6 bases and the J segment 3 bases; nucleotides outside the gene matches: 1. The CDR3 runs 13 residues. The CDR3 DNA sequence: TGTGCCAGTAGGGGACTAGCGGACTACGAGCAGTACTTC. This encodes CASRGLADYEQYF. The whole variable domain, remainder taken from reference TRBV19 and TRBJ2-7, is DGGITQSPKYLFRKEGQNVTLSCEQNLNHDAMYWYRQDPGQGLRLIYYSQIVNDFQKGDIAEGYSVSREKKESFPLTVTSAQKNPTAFYLCASRGLADYEQYFGPGTRLTVT.

The CDR3 DNA reads as TGTGCCAGCAGCAAACAGGGCCTAGCGGGACCCTCCTACGAGCAGTACTTC. Protein product: CASSKQGLAGPSYEQYF. The chain is built from TRBV21-1 and TRBJ2-7; the DNA was not compared with TRBD2, the D call given in the table. TRBV21-1 is marked as a pseudogene. This CDR3 spans 17 amino acids.

The chain employs TRBV5-1 and TRBJ2-7; 7 nucleotides align to TRBD1. Losses at the gene ends were 1 base for V and 5 bases for J; bases not matched to a gene: 3. The CDR3 spans 13 residues. Germline V CDR1 and CDR2: SGHRS, YFSETQ. Here the CDR3 reads CASSLLQGNEQYF. CDR3 sequence (DNA): TGCGCCAGCAGCTTGTTACAGGGGAACGAGCAGTACTTC.

The V gene is TRBV2, the J gene TRBJ2-1, with unresolved D. Germline assignment: CDR1 SNHLY and CDR2 FYNNEI. Trimming took off 9 bases at V and 5 bases at J, with 14 bases between the two ends. The CDR3 has 13 residues. CDR3 bases: TGTGCCAGGGATCGCAGCTGGGACAATGAGCAGTTCTTC. As protein: CARDRSWDNEQFF.

About this clone itself: This sequence is one base from a far larger clone and is likely a read error. The rearrangement links TRBV6-1 to TRBJ1-1, with TRBD1 as a possible D gene (5 bases). Looked up from germline, CDR1 is MNHNS and CDR2 is SASEGT. The CDR3 totals 13 residues. CDR3 loop: CANSVEGHTEAFF. The CDR3 DNA reads TGTGCCAACAGTGTTGAGGGACACACTGAAGCTTTCTTT.

The CDR3 spells CASTGIYSTGELFF. Here the CDR3 DNA reads TGTGCCAGCACAGGAATCTACTCTACCGGGGAGCTGTTTTTT. The chain combines TRBV6-1 with TRBJ2-2, with no clear D. The CDR3 totals 14 residues. Trimming took 7 bases from V and 5 from J, leaving 14 bases between them. The germline V gene has CDR1 MNHNS and CDR2 SASEGT.

Comment on this clone: At the DNA level, this CDR3 is encoded by other sequences in the same sample as well. The gene calls are TRBV7-3 and TRBJ2-3; D is ambiguous. Germline V gene data show CDR1 as SGHTA and CDR2 as FQGTGA. The CDR3 is 12 amino acids. V gave up 3 bases and J gave up 0 bases, with 1 base separating them. The CDR3 reads CASSLSTDTQYF. CDR3 DNA: TGTGCCAGCAGCTTGAGCACAGATACGCAGTATTTT.

The rearrangement joins TRBV18 to TRBJ2-5; D not resolved. The germline gives CDR1 KGHSH, CDR2 LQKENI. CDR3 size: 17 residues. With 3 bases removed from V and 4 bases from J, the gap between germline ends came to 21 bases. CDR3 residues: CASSPKKPRTPLETQYF. The CDR3 bases are TGTGCCAGCTCACCGAAAAAACCACGGACCCCCTTAGAGACCCAGTACTTC.

The chain is built from TRBV18 and TRBJ1-1; D not resolved. The V gene's germline CDR1 is KGHSH and CDR2 LQKENI. The CDR3 covers 17 residues. The ends were cut back, 1 base at V and 0 bases at J, with 15 bases in the middle. DNA for the CDR3: TGTGCCAGCTCACCACGGAATGTAGGGCCCGTGAACACTGAAGCTTTCTTT. Translating gives CASSPRNVGPVNTEAFF.